These T cell receptor beta chains were read from a single sample in a study of T cell responses to AZD1222 COVID-19 vaccine. Produced via immunoSEQ multiplex PCR; TCRdb's table is partial and in-frame only. Of roughly 180,000 clones listed, 94% are singletons. Sample: peripheral blood, taken on day 0 of AZD1222 vaccination. All receptors derive from an adult in good health. The CDR3 runs from the conserved cysteine through the conserved F or W. Each record gives: V gene, D gene, J gene, CDR3 protein. A D gene is named only where the DNA matches it firmly.

v_call: TRBV18; d_call: NA; j_call: TRBJ2-6; cdr3_aa: CASSPPLGSGANVLTF
v_call: TRBV28; d_call: TRBD2; j_call: TRBJ2-7; cdr3_aa: CASRSSGRYEQYF
v_call: TRBV20-1; d_call: NA; j_call: TRBJ2-3; cdr3_aa: CSAKSADTQYF
v_call: TRBV28; d_call: NA; j_call: TRBJ2-7; cdr3_aa: CASRRPPLEQYF
v_call: TRBV27; d_call: NA; j_call: TRBJ2-1; cdr3_aa: CATKIRDAYNEQFF
v_call: TRBV28; d_call: NA; j_call: TRBJ1-3; cdr3_aa: CATADSSSGNTIYF
v_call: TRBV6-5; d_call: NA; j_call: TRBJ2-1; cdr3_aa: CASSRPGLGYNEQFF
v_call: TRBV29-1; d_call: TRBD2; j_call: TRBJ2-2; cdr3_aa: CSAGLAGASGELFF
v_call: TRBV2; d_call: TRBD1; j_call: TRBJ1-5; cdr3_aa: CASGGDRADQPQHF
v_call: TRBV6-5; d_call: TRBD1; j_call: TRBJ2-4; cdr3_aa: CASSPTGGKNIQYF
v_call: TRBV28; d_call: NA; j_call: TRBJ1-1; cdr3_aa: CASSSGGAPNMNTEAFF
v_call: TRBV2; d_call: NA; j_call: TRBJ2-5; cdr3_aa: CASSRTDTYQETQYF
v_call: TRBV15; d_call: NA; j_call: TRBJ2-3; cdr3_aa: CATSRNSAATQYF
v_call: TRBV29-1; d_call: NA; j_call: TRBJ2-1; cdr3_aa: CSVVQNPGTYNEQFF
v_call: TRBV6-5; d_call: TRBD1; j_call: TRBJ1-1; cdr3_aa: CASSYSTGRPEAFF
v_call: TRBV5-1; d_call: TRBD2; j_call: TRBJ2-1; cdr3_aa: CASSIGLAVDEQFF
v_call: TRBV28; d_call: TRBD2; j_call: TRBJ2-1; cdr3_aa: CASSWGAGGPGEQFF
v_call: TRBV27; d_call: TRBD2; j_call: TRBJ2-7; cdr3_aa: CASSLLSAGGRALYEQYF
v_call: TRBV4-2; d_call: NA; j_call: TRBJ1-4; cdr3_aa: CASSPRTNFEEKLFF
v_call: TRBV9; d_call: NA; j_call: TRBJ2-7; cdr3_aa: CASSVPGGTLYEQYF
v_call: TRBV28; d_call: NA; j_call: TRBJ2-1; cdr3_aa: CASSLSPEYNEQFF
v_call: TRBV28; d_call: NA; j_call: TRBJ2-3; cdr3_aa: CASSRGDTQYF
v_call: TRBV19; d_call: NA; j_call: TRBJ1-4; cdr3_aa: CASSSPIGPGEKLFF
v_call: TRBV5-4; d_call: NA; j_call: TRBJ1-1; cdr3_aa: CASSLEGLRGTEAFF
v_call: TRBV7-6; d_call: NA; j_call: TRBJ1-3; cdr3_aa: CASSFMRGEAGNTIYF
v_call: TRBV4-2; d_call: TRBD2; j_call: TRBJ2-1; cdr3_aa: CASSQGTSGGDNEQFF
v_call: TRBV2; d_call: TRBD1; j_call: TRBJ1-6; cdr3_aa: CASRRQGASRDSPLHF
v_call: TRBV19; d_call: NA; j_call: TRBJ1-3; cdr3_aa: CASRKTVPPGNTIYF
v_call: TRBV24-1; d_call: NA; j_call: TRBJ2-5; cdr3_aa: CATSAHQETQYF
v_call: TRBV10-1; d_call: TRBD1; j_call: TRBJ1-1; cdr3_aa: CASSESRDSAQGF
v_call: TRBV15; d_call: TRBD1; j_call: TRBJ1-2; cdr3_aa: CAVRTGTNYGYTF
v_call: TRBV5-1; d_call: NA; j_call: TRBJ2-1; cdr3_aa: CASSWLGARGYNEQFF
v_call: TRBV9; d_call: TRBD2; j_call: TRBJ2-2; cdr3_aa: CASSDRREVGGELFF
v_call: TRBV28; d_call: NA; j_call: TRBJ1-5; cdr3_aa: CASSLSGGQYNQPQHF
v_call: TRBV5-5; d_call: TRBD2; j_call: TRBJ2-5; cdr3_aa: CASSLDPVPGGLETQYF
v_call: TRBV12-3/TRBV12-4; d_call: NA; j_call: TRBJ1-2; cdr3_aa: CASAIGGRVLF
v_call: TRBV7-9; d_call: TRBD1; j_call: TRBJ1-5; cdr3_aa: CASSLGGTGANQPQHF
v_call: TRBV7-6; d_call: TRBD1; j_call: TRBJ2-5; cdr3_aa: CASSQHPGQPQETQYF
v_call: TRBV28; d_call: TRBD1; j_call: TRBJ2-2; cdr3_aa: CASRPPGQGVTGELFF
v_call: TRBV7-3; d_call: TRBD2; j_call: TRBJ2-1; cdr3_aa: CASSPNTAGEQFF
v_call: TRBV20-1; d_call: TRBD1; j_call: TRBJ1-1; cdr3_aa: CSASGTVDTEAFF
v_call: TRBV27; d_call: NA; j_call: TRBJ1-5; cdr3_aa: CASRTASGNQPQHF
v_call: TRBV6-5; d_call: TRBD1; j_call: TRBJ1-2; cdr3_aa: CASSYLDRLNYGYTF
v_call: TRBV10-3; d_call: TRBD1; j_call: TRBJ2-2; cdr3_aa: CAISEPDRMNTGELFF
v_call: TRBV5-4; d_call: NA; j_call: TRBJ2-7; cdr3_aa: CASSSGLLVDEQYF
v_call: TRBV7-9; d_call: NA; j_call: TRBJ2-7; cdr3_aa: CASSSSTAPARIF
v_call: TRBV18; d_call: TRBD1; j_call: TRBJ2-1; cdr3_aa: CASSHRQGQFREGGYNEQFF
v_call: TRBV5-4; d_call: TRBD1; j_call: TRBJ1-1; cdr3_aa: CASSLRGPNTEAFF